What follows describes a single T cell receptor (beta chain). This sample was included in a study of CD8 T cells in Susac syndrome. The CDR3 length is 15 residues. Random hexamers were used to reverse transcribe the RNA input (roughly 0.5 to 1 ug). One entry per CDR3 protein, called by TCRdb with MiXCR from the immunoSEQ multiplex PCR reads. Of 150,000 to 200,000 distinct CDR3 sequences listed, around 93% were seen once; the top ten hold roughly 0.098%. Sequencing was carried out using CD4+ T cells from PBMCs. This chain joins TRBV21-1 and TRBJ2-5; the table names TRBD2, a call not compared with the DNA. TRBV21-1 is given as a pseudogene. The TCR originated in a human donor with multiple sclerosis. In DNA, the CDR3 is TGTGCCAGCAGCTCATCGGCCCTTAGGGAAGAGACCCAGTACTTC. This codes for CASSSSALREETQYF.